Each of the 9 T cell receptor beta chains below was sequenced from the same sample in a study of identical twins. TCRdb analysed the 5' RACE reads with MiXCR anew, one entry per CDR3 protein. This table holds about 240,000 distinct CDR3 sequences, approximately 7.8% found once. This sample was also put to use in a study of yellow fever vaccine responses in identical twins.

Sequences were obtained from CD8+ T cells sorted from blood. All receptors derive from a woman between 18 and 30 years old in good health.

The chain couples TRBV9 to TRBJ1-1, with 9 bases fitting TRBD1. The CDR3 totals 18 residues. J gave up 4 bases and V 0 bases, and 13 bases lay outside the gene matches. Germline values: CDR1 SGDLS, CDR2 YYNGEE. CDR3 DNA: TGTGCCAGCAGCGTAGATGCTGGGACAGGGTTTAGCGGCACTGAAGCTTTCTTT. The encoded protein is CASSVDAGTGFSGTEAFF.

This clonotype appeared a few times. The V gene is TRBV27, the J gene TRBJ2-3; D perhaps matches TRBD2 (6 bases). This CDR3 has 14 amino acids. Germline lookup yields CDR1 MNHEY and CDR2 SMNVEV (reference sequence). V gave up 2 bases and J gave up 3 bases, with 9 bases separating them. The CDR3: CASSLGGKTDTQYF. In DNA, the CDR3 is TGTGCCAGCAGTTTAGGAGGGAAGACAGATACGCAGTATTTT.

This clonotype was found many times. The chain uses TRBV3-1 and TRBJ1-1; TRBD1 aligns across 12 bases. This CDR3 is built from 15 residues. Germline assignment: CDR1 LGHDT and CDR2 YNNKEL (reference sequence). V lost 7 bases and J lost 4; bases outside the gene matches: 7. The CDR3 protein is CASNRDRGHFTEAFF. The CDR3, as DNA: TGTGCCAGCAACCGGGACAGGGGGCATTTCACTGAAGCTTTCTTT.

This clonotype came up many times. The genes are TRBV2 and TRBJ2-5; D is uncertain. Germline V gene data show CDR1 as SNHLY and CDR2 as FYNNEI. The CDR3 is made up of 10 amino acids. Trimming stripped 3 bases from V and 7 bases from J, with 3 bases between. CDR3 DNA sequence: TGTGCCAGCAGTGATGGGACCCAGTACTTC. It is translated as CASSDGTQYF.

This clonotype was seen a handful of times. V and J are TRBV7-3 and TRBJ2-3, with 7 positions matching TRBD1. The CDR3 has 15 amino acids. The germline CDR1 and CDR2 sequences are SGHTA and FQGTGA. The V and J ends lost 1 base and 3 bases, in that order; junction bases with no gene match: 4. The CDR3 protein is CASSLIGQETDTQYF. Here the CDR3 DNA reads TGTGCCAGCAGCTTAATCGGACAGGAGACAGATACGCAGTATTTT.

This clonotype was picked up a small number of times. V gene TRBV20-1 combines with J gene TRBJ2-2, with D perhaps TRBD1 (6 bases). Germline CDR1 reads DFQATT; CDR2 reads SNEGSKA (reference sequence). Trimming took off 6 bases at V and 0 bases at J, with 14 bases between the two ends. This CDR3 is 15 amino acids long. The CDR3 reads CSAQDSLANTGELFF. CDR3 DNA: TGCAGTGCCCAGGACAGTCTCGCGAACACCGGGGAGCTGTTTTTT.

The chain couples TRBV5-8 to TRBJ2-7; D not resolved. The germline CDR1 and CDR2 sequences are SGHTS and YDEGEE. Trimming took 8 bases from V and 6 from J, leaving 18 bases between them. The CDR3 is 13 amino acids. CDR3 nucleotide sequence: TGTGCCAGGGGCCCCGGGCCCCTCAGCGAGCAGTACTTC. This translates into CARGPGPLSEQYF.

This clonotype was detected ten times or more. CDR3 in DNA: TGTGCCAGCAGCCCGCCGGGACTAGGGAACACCGGGGAGCTGTTTTTT. This sequence encodes CASSPPGLGNTGELFF. The J gene is TRBJ2-2, the V gene TRBV14, with 8 bases matching TRBD2. The CDR3 consists of 16 residues. V lost 4 bases, J lost 1 base, and 5 bases stayed unmatched. The V gene's germline CDR1 is SGHDN and CDR2 FVKESK.

This clonotype showed up many times. The chain couples TRBV28 to TRBJ2-5; D is perhaps TRBD2 (6 bases). V lost 6 bases and J 5 bases, leaving 13 bases between the germline ends. This CDR3 is 13 amino acids long. From germline, CDR1 is MDHEN and CDR2 SYDVKM. CDR3 sequence (DNA): TGTGCCAGCAGAATACGGGGGAGGGAGACCCAGTACTTC. It yields the protein CASRIRGRETQYF.